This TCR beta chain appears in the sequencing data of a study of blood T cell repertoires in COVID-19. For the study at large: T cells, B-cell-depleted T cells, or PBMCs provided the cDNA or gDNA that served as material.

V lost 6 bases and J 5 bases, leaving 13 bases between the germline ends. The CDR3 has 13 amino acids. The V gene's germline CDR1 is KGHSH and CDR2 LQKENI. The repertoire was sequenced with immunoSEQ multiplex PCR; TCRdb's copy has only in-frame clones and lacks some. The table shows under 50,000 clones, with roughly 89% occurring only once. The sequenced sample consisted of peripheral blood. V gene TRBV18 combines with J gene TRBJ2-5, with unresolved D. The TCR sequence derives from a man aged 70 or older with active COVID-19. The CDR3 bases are TGTGCCAGCTCGCTGACACGGTTGGAGACCCAGTACTTC. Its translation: CASSLTRLETQYF.